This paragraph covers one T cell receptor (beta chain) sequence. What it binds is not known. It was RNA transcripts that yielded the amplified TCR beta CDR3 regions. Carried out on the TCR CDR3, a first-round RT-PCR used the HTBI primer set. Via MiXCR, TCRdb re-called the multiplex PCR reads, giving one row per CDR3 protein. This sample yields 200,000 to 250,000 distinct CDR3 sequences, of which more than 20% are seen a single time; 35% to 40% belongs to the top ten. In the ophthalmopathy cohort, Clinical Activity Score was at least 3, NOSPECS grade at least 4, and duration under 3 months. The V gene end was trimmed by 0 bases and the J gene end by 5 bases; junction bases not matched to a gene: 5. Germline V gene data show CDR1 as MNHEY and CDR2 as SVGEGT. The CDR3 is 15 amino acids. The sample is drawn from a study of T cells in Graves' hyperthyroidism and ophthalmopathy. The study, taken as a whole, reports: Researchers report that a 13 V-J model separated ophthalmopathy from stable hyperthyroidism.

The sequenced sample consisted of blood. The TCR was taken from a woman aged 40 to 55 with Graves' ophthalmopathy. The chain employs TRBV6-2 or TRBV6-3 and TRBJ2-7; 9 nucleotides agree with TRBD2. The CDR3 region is CASSYSFSGSNEQYF. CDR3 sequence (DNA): TGTGCCAGCAGTTACTCGTTTAGCGGGAGTAACGAGCAGTACTTC.